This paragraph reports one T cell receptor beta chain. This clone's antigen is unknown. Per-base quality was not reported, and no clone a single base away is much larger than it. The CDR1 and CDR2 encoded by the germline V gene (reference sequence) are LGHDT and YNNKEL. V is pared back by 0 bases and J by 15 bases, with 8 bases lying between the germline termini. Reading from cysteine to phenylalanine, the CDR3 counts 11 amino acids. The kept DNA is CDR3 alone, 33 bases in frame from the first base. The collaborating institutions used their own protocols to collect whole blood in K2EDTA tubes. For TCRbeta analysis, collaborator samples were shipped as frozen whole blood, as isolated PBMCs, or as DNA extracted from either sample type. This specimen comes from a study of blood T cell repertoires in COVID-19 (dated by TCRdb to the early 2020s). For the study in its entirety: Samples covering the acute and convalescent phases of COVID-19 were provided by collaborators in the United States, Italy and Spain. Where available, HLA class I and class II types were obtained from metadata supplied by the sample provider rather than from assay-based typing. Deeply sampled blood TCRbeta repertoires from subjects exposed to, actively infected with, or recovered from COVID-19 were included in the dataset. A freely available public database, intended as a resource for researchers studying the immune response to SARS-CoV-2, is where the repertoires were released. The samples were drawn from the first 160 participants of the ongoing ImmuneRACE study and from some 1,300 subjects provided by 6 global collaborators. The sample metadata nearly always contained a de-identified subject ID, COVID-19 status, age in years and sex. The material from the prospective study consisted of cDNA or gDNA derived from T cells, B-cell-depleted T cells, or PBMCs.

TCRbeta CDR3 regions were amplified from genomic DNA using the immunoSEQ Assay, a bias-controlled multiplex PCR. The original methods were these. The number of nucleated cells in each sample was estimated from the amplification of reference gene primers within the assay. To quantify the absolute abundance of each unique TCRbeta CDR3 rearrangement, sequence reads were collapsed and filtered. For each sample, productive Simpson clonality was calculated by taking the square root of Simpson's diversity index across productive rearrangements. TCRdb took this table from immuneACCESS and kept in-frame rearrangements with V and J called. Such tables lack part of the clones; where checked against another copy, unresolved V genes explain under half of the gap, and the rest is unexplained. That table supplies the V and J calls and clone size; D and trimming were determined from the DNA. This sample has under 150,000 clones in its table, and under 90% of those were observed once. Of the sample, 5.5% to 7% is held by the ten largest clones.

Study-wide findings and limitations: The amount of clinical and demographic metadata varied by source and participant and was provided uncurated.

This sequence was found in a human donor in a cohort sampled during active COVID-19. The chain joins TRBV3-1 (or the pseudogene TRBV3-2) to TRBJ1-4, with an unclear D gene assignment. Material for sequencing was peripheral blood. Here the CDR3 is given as CASSQDRSLFF. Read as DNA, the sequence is TGTGCCAGCAGCCAAGATAGGAGTTTGTTTTTT.